The T cell receptor beta chain under discussion was sequenced for a study of Graves' ophthalmopathy and Graves' hyperthyroidism. The CDR3 totals 14 residues. The junction had 6 bases not matched to a gene; V was cut back by 5 bases and J by 4 bases. CDR1 is SGHRS, CDR2 YFSETQ, per germline. RNA served as the template for amplifying TCR beta CDR3 regions. HTBI-primed first-round RT-PCR preceded second-round multiplex PCR. One entry per CDR3 protein, called by TCRdb with MiXCR from the multiplex PCR reads. The sample has 500,000 to 700,000 distinct CDR3 sequences, about 20% seen once; the top ten hold around 7%.

The source material was peripheral blood. The sequence was obtained from a woman aged 18 to 35 with stable Graves' hyperthyroidism. Some clones in this sample may be carry-over from other donors' samples. This chain links TRBV5-1 with TRBJ2-7; 10 nucleotides line up with TRBD2. CDR3 DNA: TGCGCCAGCAGGGCTAGCGGGAGAAGGTACGAGCAGTACTTC. Protein: CASRASGRRYEQYF. The variable domain in full, with the rest retrieved from reference TRBV5-1 and TRBJ2-7, is KAGVTQTPRYLIKTRGQQVTLSCSPISGHRSVSWYQQTPGQGLQFLFEYFSETQRNKGNFPGRFSGRQFSNSRSEMNVSTLELGDSALYLCASRASGRRYEQYFGPGTRLTVT.